These T cell receptor beta chains were read from a single sample in a study of blood T cell repertoires in COVID-19. Repertoires were generated with immunoSEQ multiplex PCR, while TCRdb's copy carries only in-frame clones and drops some. The profile covers 300,000 or so clones, with about 87% appearing a single time and 3% to 4.5% taken by the ten largest. The specimen was peripheral blood. The receptors were sampled from a middle-aged woman with acute or convalescent COVID-19. CDR3s include the opening cysteine and the closing phenylalanine or tryptophan. D genes are given only for firm matches. Only part of the rows carry a size: once, few, many, or a class if the clone is expanded.

TRBJ1-1,-,-,TRBV21-1,TGTGCCAGCAGCACGGAGGGGGCAGGGAACACTGAAGCTTTCTTT,CASSTEGAGNTEAFF
TRBJ1-2,TRBD1,-,TRBV2,TGTGCCAGCAGCCCCCTCGAGGGACAGCGTGGCTACACCTTC,CASSPLEGQRGYTF
TRBJ2-2,TRBD2,-,TRBV24-1,TGTGCCACCAGTGCGGGAGGGATTGACACCGGGGAGCTGTTTTTT,CATSAGGIDTGELFF
TRBJ1-5,-,-,TRBV19,TGTGCCAGTAGTACCCCCGAGGGGGGGCCGAACAATCAGCCCCAGCATTTT,CASSTPEGGPNNQPQHF
TRBJ1-6,TRBD1,-,TRBV2,TGTGCCAGCATTCCCGAGGGGGCGCCCTATAATTCACCCCTCCACTTT,CASIPEGAPYNSPLHF
TRBJ1-3,-,-,TRBV19,TGTGCCAGTAGCCTTTGGGGGGAAGATGGGGAAAACACCATATATTTT,CASSLWGEDGENTIYF
TRBJ1-1,-,-,TRBV7-9,TGTGCCAGCAGCTTAGTTGGGGGGTTGAACACTGAAGCTTTCTTT,CASSLVGGLNTEAFF
TRBJ2-1,-,-,TRBV4-1,TGCGCCAGCAGCCAAGAGGGGGGGCCCTGGGGCAATGAGCAGTTCTTC,CASSQEGGPWGNEQFF
TRBJ2-3,-,-,TRBV4-1,TGCGCCAGCAGCCAAGAACCTATTCCTAGCACAGATACGCAGTATTTT,CASSQEPIPSTDTQYF
TRBJ1-1,TRBD1,few,TRBV9,TGTGCCAGCAGCGTAGGGACGGGACAGGGGGGTTCTAACACTGAAGCTTTCTTT,CASSVGTGQGGSNTEAFF
TRBJ2-1,TRBD2,-,TRBV9,TGTGCCAGCAGCGTAGACATAGCGGGGGACAATGAGCAGTTCTTC,CASSVDIAGDNEQFF
TRBJ1-2,-,-,TRBV5-1,TGCGCCAGCAGCTTGAGTCAGACTAACTATGGCTACACCTTC,CASSLSQTNYGYTF
TRBJ2-3,-,-,TRBV5-4,TGTGCCAGCAGCCTGGGGCAGCGCTCAGATACGCAGTATTTT,CASSLGQRSDTQYF
TRBJ1-2,-,-,TRBV5-1,TGCGCCAGCTATTCCACAGGGTCGGTGGGTGGCTACACCTTC,CASYSTGSVGGYTF
TRBJ2-3,-,-,TRBV6-5,TGTGCCAGCAGTTACAGCTGGGGGGAAAGAATAGATACGCAGTATTTT,CASSYSWGERIDTQYF
TRBJ2-1,-,-,TRBV11-3,TGTGCCAGCAGCTTCTCCCTTTCCTCCTACAATGAGCAGTTCTTC,CASSFSLSSYNEQFF
TRBJ1-1,-,-,TRBV5-6,TGTGCCAGCAGCCCGACGGGGAACACTGAAGCTTTCTTT,CASSPTGNTEAFF
TRBJ2-5,TRBD2,-,TRBV2,TGTGCCAGCAGGTCCCTAGCGGGGGGGCGGGAGACCCAGTACTTC,CASRSLAGGRETQYF
TRBJ1-3,TRBD1,-,TRBV19,TGTGCCAGCCGAACGGACAGGGCCACTGGAAACACCATATATTTT,CASRTDRATGNTIYF
TRBJ1-1,TRBD1,-,TRBV4-1,TGCGCCAGCAGCCAAACCATGACAGGGGCTGGAACTGAAGCTTTCTTT,CASSQTMTGAGTEAFF
TRBJ2-5,TRBD1,-,TRBV5-6,TGTGCCAGCAGATCGGGACAGGGTACACTGGAGACCCAGTACTTC,CASRSGQGTLETQYF
TRBJ1-2,TRBD1,-,TRBV11-2,TGTGCCAGCAGAAAACCGGGACAGGGGATCTATGGCTACACCTTC,CASRKPGQGIYGYTF
TRBJ1-1,-,-,TRBV19,TGTGCCAGTAACACCCTAGGGGCGGGGAGCCCCCCGGAAGCTTTCTTT,CASNTLGAGSPPEAFF
TRBJ1-4,-,-,TRBV27,TGTGCCAGCGCAAAGGGGGGGGAAAAACTGTTTTTT,CASAKGGEKLFF
TRBJ1-6,TRBD1,-,TRBV18,TGTGCCAGCTCACCCCAGACAGGGGGCTATAATTCACCCCTCCACTTT,CASSPQTGGYNSPLHF
TRBJ1-1,-,-,TRBV2,TGTGCCACGACAGGTCCTTCGTACACTGAAGCTTTCTTT,CATTGPSYTEAFF
TRBJ1-6,-,-,TRBV10-3,TGTGCCATCAGTGATCGGGGGAGAGATTCACCCCTCCACTTT,CAISDRGRDSPLHF
TRBJ2-2,-,few,TRBV12-3/TRBV12-4,TGTGCCAGCACCCAGGGTACCGGGGAGCTGTTTTTT,CASTQGTGELFF
TRBJ1-2,TRBD1,-,TRBV5-1,TGCGCCAGCAGCAGGGACAGGGGAGGAATGCTATATGGCTACACCTTC,CASSRDRGGMLYGYTF
TRBJ1-2,-,-,TRBV2,TGTGCCAGCACGCGGGGGGACGGCTACACCTTC,CASTRGDGYTF
TRBJ1-6,-,-,TRBV5-1,TGCGCCAGCAGCTCCGTTGCGAATTCACCCCTCCACTTT,CASSSVANSPLHF
TRBJ1-2,TRBD1,-,TRBV2,TGTGCCAGCAGTAGACAGGGCGCGGGCTACACCTTC,CASSRQGAGYTF
TRBJ1-2,TRBD1,once,TRBV5-1,TGCGCCAGCAGCTCCGCCATCGTAGGGGGCGCAGACTATGGCTACACCTTC,CASSSAIVGGADYGYTF
TRBJ1-1,-,-,TRBV3-1/TRBV3-2,TGTGCCAGCAGCCAAGGCACGGGGAACACTGAAGCTTTCTTT,CASSQGTGNTEAFF
TRBJ1-5,-,-,TRBV27,TGTGCCAGCAGTTCGGCGGGGTTGACAGCCGACTATAGCAATCAGCCCCAGCATTTT,CASSSAGLTADYSNQPQHF
TRBJ1-5,-,-,TRBV30,TGTGCCTGGAGTCATGCCAGGGTGGGATTGTGGGAGCCCCAGCATTTT,CAWSHARVGLWEPQHF
TRBJ1-4,TRBD1,-,TRBV6-6,TGTGCCAGCAGTACAGGGGAGGTTCATGAAAAACTGTTTTTT,CASSTGEVHEKLFF
TRBJ2-1,TRBD2,-,TRBV12-5,TGTGCTAGTGGTTTTATAGCGGGGGCCTACAATGAGCAGTTCTTC,CASGFIAGAYNEQFF
TRBJ1-3,-,-,TRBV21-1,TGTGCCAGCAGCACCCCCGGAGGGGATCGGGCCTCTGGAAACACCATATATTTT,CASSTPGGDRASGNTIYF
TRBJ1-1,TRBD1,-,TRBV5-6,TGTGCCAGCAGCTTGGGTACCGGGACAGGGTTTTCGACTTTCTTT,CASSLGTGTGFSTFF
TRBJ1-1,TRBD1,-,TRBV3-1/TRBV3-2,TGTGCCAGCAGCCAAGATGGCCCGGACAGGCGGGCTTTCTTT,CASSQDGPDRRAFF